The clone carrying this TCR beta chain was detected a few times. This record comes from a study of blood T cells in healthy people across ages. With a J-beta primer mix and a sample-barcoded 5' primer, a second PCR ran about 6 to 11 cycles. TCRdb reprocessed the 5' RACE reads via MiXCR and lists one record per CDR3 protein. Of about 580,000 distinct CDR3 sequences listed, 45% to 55% are singletons. This sequence originates from a man older than 75 in good health. Sequenced material: blood.

The DNA of the CDR3 is TGTGCCAGCTCACTCACGGGTACGCAGTATTTT. Its protein product is CASSLTGTQYF. The chain is built from TRBV18 and TRBJ2-3; D call uncertain. The germline V gene encodes CDR1 KGHSH and CDR2 LQKENI. V lost 4 bases and J 8 bases, leaving 7 bases between the germline ends. The CDR3 is made up of 11 amino acids.